These 31 T cell receptor beta chains came from one sample sequenced in a study of OX40 agonist ivuxolimab in advanced cancers. Using immunoSEQ multiplex PCR, the repertoire was profiled, and TCRdb retains in-frame clones only, with some absent. The repertoire includes about 42,000 clones, about 90% of them detected once, and 14% to 15% sits in the top ten. The sequencing here drew on CD4+ or CD8+ T cells sorted from blood, taken in a trial of the OX40 agonist ivuxolimab. These receptors all come from an adult with an advanced solid tumor such as melanoma, head and neck, liver or kidney cancer.

The chain has TRBV23-1 and TRBJ1-3; 7 positions match TRBD1. TRBV23-1 carries the ORF label, with uncertain function. This CDR3 comprises 16 residues. The V and J ends lost 0 bases and 4 bases, in that order; junction bases with no gene match: 6. CDR3 protein: CASSQSATGRGNTIYF. The DNA for the CDR3 is TGCGCCAGCAGTCAATCCGCGACAGGGCGCGGAAACACCATATATTTT.

CDR3 protein: CASSAGGGNSYEQYF. DNA of the CDR3: TGTGCCAGCAGCGCAGGAGGAGGGAACTCCTACGAGCAGTACTTC. The V call is TRBV9, the J call TRBJ2-7; a weak D match, TRBD2 (6 bases). In germline, CDR1 is SGDLS, CDR2 YYNGEE. Trimming stripped 3 bases from V and 0 bases from J, with 13 bases between. There are 15 residues in the CDR3.

This clone has a handful of counts. This chain joins TRBV4-3 and TRBJ2-1; D remains ambiguous. Germline V CDR1 and CDR2: LGHNA, YSLEER. CDR3 size: 17 residues. Trimming shortened V by 4 bases and J by 6 bases, and 22 bases separated the two germline ends. CDR3: CASSLAPDSSPINEQFF. DNA of the CDR3: TGCGCCAGCAGCCTAGCCCCAGACTCGTCCCCGATCAATGAGCAGTTCTTC.

This chain uses TRBV2 with TRBJ2-6; the match to TRBD1 covers 9 bases. V shed 6 bases, J shed 0 bases, and the junction held 3 bases outside the gene matches. This CDR3 region has 16 residues. Germline V gives CDR1 SNHLY, CDR2 FYNNEI. DNA of the CDR3: TGTGCCAGCAGAGGACAGGGGAGCTCTGGGGCCAACGTCCTGACTTTC. Protein sequence: CASRGQGSSGANVLTF.

This chain connects TRBV19 to TRBJ2-1; D unclear. V lost 3 bases, J lost 7 bases, and 10 bases lay in between. Germline V CDR1 and CDR2: LNHDA, SQIVND (reference sequence). The CDR3 is 13 amino acids. CDR3 amino acids: CASSISLLNEQFF. The CDR3 DNA sequence: TGTGCCAGTAGTATTAGTCTCTTAAATGAGCAGTTCTTC.

The count of this clone is one. The genes are TRBV10-3 and TRBJ1-1; no firm D call. CDR3 size: 12 residues. Trimming shortened V by 0 bases and J by 7 bases, and 6 bases separated the two germline ends. In germline, CDR1 is ENHRY, CDR2 SYGVKD. Here the CDR3 DNA reads TGTGCCATCAGTGAGTCGGGCAGTGAAGCTTTCTTT. This translates into CAISESGSEAFF.

This clone came up a few times. The rearrangement joins TRBV27 to TRBJ1-5, with D perhaps TRBD1 (5 bases). Deletions cut 4 bases from V and 6 bases from J, with 13 bases between. Germline V gene sequence: CDR1 MNHEY, CDR2 SMNVEV (reference sequence). This CDR3 comprises 14 residues. CDR3 sequence (DNA): TGTGCCAGCAGTTCAGCCTCAGGGTTTCAGCCCCAGCATTTT. Its translation: CASSSASGFQPQHF.

V is TRBV11-1 and J is TRBJ2-7; 8 bases are shared with TRBD2. The CDR3 is made up of 15 amino acids. Trimming removed 3 bases from V and 4 bases from J; junction bases left unmatched: 8. The germline V gene has CDR1 SGHAT and CDR2 FQDESV (reference sequence). The CDR3 sequence is CASSLWVAGSYEQYF. CDR3 coding DNA: TGTGCCAGCAGCTTGTGGGTAGCGGGATCATACGAGCAGTACTTC.

The chain employs TRBV9 and TRBJ2-1; D not certain. Per germline, CDR1 SGDLS and CDR2 YYNGEE. The V end lost 4 bases, the J end lost 7 bases, and 6 bases lay between the germline ends. The CDR3 has 11 amino acids. CDR3 coding DNA: TGTGCCAGCAGCCCCGGTAATGAGCAGTTCTTC. It translates to CASSPGNEQFF.

The J gene is TRBJ1-3, the V gene TRBV9; D uncertain. V lost 3 bases and J 3 bases, leaving 7 bases between the germline ends. CDR3 size: 13 residues. CDR1 is SGDLS and CDR2 is YYNGEE in the germline V gene. The chain's CDR3 is CASSDSIGNTIYF. The CDR3 coding sequence is TGTGCCAGCAGCGACAGCATTGGAAACACCATATATTTT.

This clone was seen only once. V usage is TRBV11-3 and J usage is TRBJ2-1; TRBD2 aligns across 7 bases. The CDR3 is 13 amino acids. Per germline, CDR1 SGHNT and CDR2 YENEEA. V was pared by 5 bases and J by 5 bases, with 3 bases of the junction left unmatched. The CDR3 coding sequence is TGTGCCAGCAGCGGGGGGGATGACAATGAGCAGTTCTTC. Translating it yields CASSGGDDNEQFF.

The chain employs TRBV5-1 and TRBJ2-3; TRBD1 matches at 7 bases. Germline values: CDR1 SGHRS, CDR2 YFSETQ. V shed 0 bases and J 5 bases; nucleotides not matched to a gene: 6. This CDR3 is 15 amino acids long. As DNA, the CDR3 is TGCGCCAGCAGCTTGGAACAGGGGTTAGGAGATACGCAGTATTTT. Translated, it gives CASSLEQGLGDTQYF.

The chain recombines TRBV2 with TRBJ2-1; weak D call: TRBD1 (6 bases). Germline lookup yields CDR1 SNHLY and CDR2 FYNNEI. The CDR3 runs 13 residues. Deletions cut 6 bases from V and 5 bases from J, with 11 bases between. The CDR3 sequence is CASRPTGNNEQFF. As DNA, the CDR3 is TGTGCCAGCAGGCCGACAGGAAACAATGAGCAGTTCTTC.

The rearrangement uses TRBV7-9 and TRBJ2-1; 7 positions match TRBD2. J gave up 8 bases and V 0 bases, and 10 bases lay outside the gene matches. This CDR3 is 16 amino acids long. Germline V lookup: CDR1 SEHNR, CDR2 FQNEAQ (reference sequence). CDR3 protein: CASSLAPRGDEDEQFF. The CDR3 bases are TGTGCCAGCAGCTTAGCCCCCCGGGGGGATGAGGATGAGCAGTTCTTC.

The gene calls are TRBV2 and TRBJ2-3; D uncertain. Between the trimmed V and J ends, which lost 1 base and 1 base, there was a span of 18 bases. Germline-derived CDR1 and CDR2 are SNHLY and FYNNEI. This CDR3 is 18 amino acids long. CDR3 bases: TGTGCCAGCAGTGAAGGCTACGTAAGATATGGGGGCACAGATACGCAGTATTTT. Its protein product is CASSEGYVRYGGTDTQYF.

The rearrangement links TRBV6-5 to TRBJ1-5, with D maybe TRBD1 (5 bases). The CDR3 loop spans 13 amino acids. Germline-derived CDR1 and CDR2 are MNHEY and SVGAGI. V dropped 8 bases and J dropped 6 bases, with 14 bases sitting between them. Here the CDR3 reads CASADTSGQPQHF. CDR3 in DNA: TGTGCCAGCGCGGACACCTCGGGTCAGCCCCAGCATTTT.

This chain connects TRBV19 to TRBJ2-2, with TRBD1 identical over 7 bases. Germline V CDR1 and CDR2: LNHDA, SQIVND (reference sequence). CDR3 length: 17 amino acids. V shed 6 bases and J 2 bases; nucleotides not matched to a gene: 12. The CDR3 spells CASSLMTGPSNTGELFF. CDR3 in DNA: TGTGCCAGTAGCCTAATGACAGGGCCCTCCAACACCGGGGAGCTGTTTTTT. The entire variable domain, with the rest obtained from reference TRBV19 and TRBJ2-2, is as follows: DGGITQSPKYLFRKEGQNVTLSCEQNLNHDAMYWYRQDPGQGLRLIYYSQIVNDFQKGDIAEGYSVSREKKESFPLTVTSAQKNPTAFYLCASSLMTGPSNTGELFFGEGSRLTVL.

This clone was detected once. The rearrangement uses TRBV5-1 and TRBJ1-2, with D unclear. The CDR3 loop spans 15 amino acids. V was pared by 0 bases and J by 1 base, with 10 bases between. Germline CDR1 SGHRS, CDR2 YFSETQ. CDR3 coding DNA: TGCGCCAGCAGCTTGGAACCTTGGGTTAACTATGGCTACACCTTC. The encoded protein is CASSLEPWVNYGYTF.

This clone has just one count. The chain links TRBV7-9 to TRBJ2-7; the match to TRBD1 covers 7 bases. The CDR3 spans 16 residues. V lost 3 bases, J lost 2 bases, and 10 bases stayed unmatched. From germline, CDR1 is SEHNR and CDR2 FQNEAQ (reference sequence). CDR3: CASSLIPLGGPYEQYV. Written as DNA, the CDR3 is TGTGCCAGCAGCTTGATCCCCCTAGGGGGCCCCTACGAGCAGTACGTC.

The table lists this clone with a few counts. The V gene is TRBV6-6, the J gene TRBJ1-2; unclear D gene. The V gene's germline CDR1 is MNHNY and CDR2 SVGAGI (reference sequence). This CDR3 has 14 residues. V lost 2 bases and J 1 base, leaving 8 bases between the germline ends. CDR3: CASSYDGFNYGYTF. CDR3 sequence (DNA): TGTGCCAGCAGTTACGATGGATTTAACTATGGCTACACCTTC.

The chain links TRBV19 to TRBJ1-2; D remains ambiguous. The germline V gene encodes CDR1 LNHDA and CDR2 SQIVND (reference sequence). This CDR3 has 15 residues. V lost 6 bases and J lost 6, with 20 bases in between. The CDR3 sequence is CASSPSYSILHGYTF. The CDR3 DNA is TGTGCCAGTAGCCCCTCCTATTCGATCCTTCATGGCTACACCTTC.

In its sample, this clone was seen once. The rearrangement joins TRBV4-1 to TRBJ1-1; D gene uncertain. Germline-derived CDR1 and CDR2 are MGHRA and YSYEKL. Trimming left V 0 bases short and J 4 bases short, with 9 bases between. The CDR3 has 14 residues. This CDR3 reads CASSQDVMGTEAFF. CDR3 DNA: TGCGCCAGCAGCCAAGATGTCATGGGCACTGAAGCTTTCTTT.

The gene calls are TRBV6-5 and TRBJ1-4; D uncertain. CDR1 MNHEY and CDR2 SVGAGI come from the germline V gene. Trimming shortened V by 1 base and J by 2 bases, and 5 bases separated the two germline ends. This CDR3 comprises 14 residues. The CDR3 reads CASSYLGTNEKLFF. For the CDR3, the DNA is TGTGCCAGCAGTTACTTGGGGACTAATGAAAAACTGTTTTTT.

The J gene is TRBJ2-2, the V gene TRBV7-9, with TRBD1 identical over 7 bases. CDR3 length: 15 amino acids. Germline CDR1 is SEHNR and CDR2 is FQNEAQ (reference sequence). With 3 bases clipped from V and 1 base from J, the junction kept 2 bases outside the gene matches. The CDR3 region is CASSFRDRNTGELFF. The CDR3, as DNA: TGTGCCAGCAGCTTCCGGGACAGGAACACCGGGGAGCTGTTTTTT.

The genes are TRBV5-1 and TRBJ2-5; no firm D call. The V gene's germline CDR1 is SGHRS and CDR2 YFSETQ. V dropped 1 base and J dropped 4 bases, with 14 bases sitting between them. The CDR3 is 15 residues long. The CDR3 reads CASSLRPNPGETQYF. The CDR3 bases are TGCGCCAGCAGCTTGCGTCCCAACCCTGGAGAGACCCAGTACTTC.

This clone was detected a few times. The chain joins TRBV9 to TRBJ1-1; D gene uncertain. Trimming shortened V by 2 bases and J by 7 bases, and 9 bases separated the two germline ends. This CDR3 is 12 amino acids long. The V gene's germline CDR1 is SGDLS and CDR2 YYNGEE. CDR3 sequence reads: CASSVEGLEAFF. The CDR3, as DNA: TGTGCCAGCAGCGTGGAGGGTCTTGAAGCTTTCTTT.

The chain recombines TRBV5-4 with TRBJ2-3; D may be TRBD2 (5 bases). V lost 2 bases, J lost 2 bases, and 12 bases lay in between. Germline CDR1 and CDR2: SGHNT and YYREEE (reference sequence). CDR3 length: 15 residues. The CDR3: CASSFNGLLTDTQYF. The CDR3 DNA reads as TGTGCCAGCAGCTTCAATGGACTCCTCACAGATACGCAGTATTTT.

The chain combines TRBV27 with TRBJ2-7, with no clear D. Between the trimmed V and J ends, which lost 6 bases and 6 bases, there was a span of 12 bases. The length of the CDR3 is 12 residues. Per the germline V gene, CDR1 is MNHEY and CDR2 is SMNVEV (reference sequence). This CDR3 reads CASSPDGFEQYV. CDR3 sequence (DNA): TGTGCCAGCAGCCCCGACGGTTTCGAGCAGTACGTC.

The J gene is TRBJ2-7, the V gene TRBV5-5, with 10 nucleotides matching TRBD1. The trim removed 4 bases at V and 3 bases at J, leaving 7 bases unmatched. Germline CDR1 SGHKS, CDR2 YYEKEE (reference sequence). The CDR3 consists of 15 residues. CDR3 sequence reads: CASSEWGQGNYEQYV. The CDR3 nucleotides are TGTGCCAGCAGCGAATGGGGACAGGGGAACTACGAGCAGTACGTC.

The rearrangement uses TRBV11-2 and TRBJ1-4, with D perhaps matching TRBD1 (5 bases). This CDR3 is 15 amino acids long. V was pared by 0 bases and J by 3 bases, with 8 bases between. Germline assignment: CDR1 SGHAT and CDR2 FQNNGV. The CDR3 DNA is TGTGCCAGCAGCTTAGAAGGGGACTCTAATGAAAAACTGTTTTTT. Amino acid sequence: CASSLEGDSNEKLFF. The full variable domain, its missing parts supplied by reference TRBV11-2 and TRBJ1-4, is EAGVAQSPRYKIIEKRQSVAFWCNPISGHATLYWYQQILGQGPKLLIQFQNNGVVDDSQLPKDRFSAERLKGVDSTLKIQPAKLEDSAVYLCASSLEGDSNEKLFFGSGTQLSVL.

The rearrangement joins TRBV7-3 to TRBJ1-2, with unresolved D. The CDR3 contains 13 residues. V was pared by 6 bases and J by 3 bases, with 11 bases between. Germline values: CDR1 SGHTA, CDR2 FQGTGA. DNA for the CDR3: TGTGCCAGCAGTCCAGGAGAGCACTATGGCTACACCTTC. Its protein is CASSPGEHYGYTF.